This T cell receptor beta chain was documented in a study of cytomegalovirus exposure and HLA in healthy donors. In the case of this clone: Its target is not known.

The ends were cut back, 2 bases at V and 2 bases at J, with 14 bases in the middle. Germline CDR1 and CDR2: SGHNT and YYREEE (reference sequence). CDR3 length: 17 residues. The PCR made use of 60 Vbeta and 13 Jbeta primers. Here immunoSEQ multiplex PCR was the method, and the copy in TCRdb shows in-frame clones only, minus some. This sample carries fewer than 150,000 clones, around 73% of them seen once, and the ten largest clones take 1% to 1.5%. Donors were nominally healthy when sampled, though unrecorded immune exposures were likely. Study-wide points: Reportedly, a later analysis found an Asian-associated ancestry cluster had fewer N-insertions than the roughly 670-donor mean.

This rearrangement joins TRBV5-4 to TRBJ2-6; D may be TRBD1 (6 bases). The sample was PBMCs. The receptor's source is a man between 45 and 60 years old in good health and CMV-seronegative. The CDR3 DNA follows: TGTGCCAGCAGCTTACCCCAGGGGTCCGCTGGGGCCAACGTCCTGACTTTC. It yields the protein CASSLPQGSAGANVLTF. Full variable domain (remainder filled in from reference TRBV5-4 and TRBJ2-6): ETGVTQSPTHLIKTRGQQVTLRCSSQSGHNTVSWYQQALGQGPQFIFQYYREEENGRGNFPPRFSGLQFPNYSSELNVNALELDDSALYLCASSLPQGSAGANVLTFGAGSRLTVL.